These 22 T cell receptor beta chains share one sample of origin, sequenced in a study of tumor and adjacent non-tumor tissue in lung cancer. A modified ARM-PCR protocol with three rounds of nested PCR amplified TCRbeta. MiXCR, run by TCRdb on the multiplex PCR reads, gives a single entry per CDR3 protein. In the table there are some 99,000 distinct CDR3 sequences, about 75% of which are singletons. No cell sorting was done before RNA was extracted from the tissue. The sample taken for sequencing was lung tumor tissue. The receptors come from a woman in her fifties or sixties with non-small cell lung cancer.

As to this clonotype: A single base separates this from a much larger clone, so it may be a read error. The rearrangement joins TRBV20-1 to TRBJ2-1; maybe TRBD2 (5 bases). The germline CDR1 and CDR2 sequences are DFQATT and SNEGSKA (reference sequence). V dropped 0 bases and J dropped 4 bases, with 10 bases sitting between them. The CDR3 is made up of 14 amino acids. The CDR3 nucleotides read TGCAGTGCTAGAGACCTGCGGAGGTACAATGAGCAGTTCTTC. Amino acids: CSARDLRRYNEQFF.

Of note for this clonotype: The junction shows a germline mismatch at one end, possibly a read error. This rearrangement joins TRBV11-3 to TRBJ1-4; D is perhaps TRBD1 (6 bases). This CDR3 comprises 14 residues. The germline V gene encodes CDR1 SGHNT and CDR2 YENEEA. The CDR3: CVSSPEGTTEKLFF. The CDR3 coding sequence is TGTGTCAGCAGCCCGGAGGGGACAACCGAAAAATTGTTTTTT.

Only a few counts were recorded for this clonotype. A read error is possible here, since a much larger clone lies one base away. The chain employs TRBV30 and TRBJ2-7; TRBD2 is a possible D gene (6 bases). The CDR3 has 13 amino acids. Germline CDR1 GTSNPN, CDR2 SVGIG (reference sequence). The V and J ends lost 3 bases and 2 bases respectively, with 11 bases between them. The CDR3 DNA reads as TGTGCCTGGAGCCTAGCGTGGCCCTACGAGCAGTACTTC. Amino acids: CAWSLAWPYEQYF.

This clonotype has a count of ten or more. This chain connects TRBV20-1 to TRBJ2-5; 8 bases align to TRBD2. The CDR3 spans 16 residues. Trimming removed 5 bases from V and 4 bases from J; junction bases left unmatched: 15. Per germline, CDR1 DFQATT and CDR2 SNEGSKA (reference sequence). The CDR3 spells CSAPDLTGGAGETQYF. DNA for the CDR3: TGCAGTGCTCCAGACTTGACCGGGGGGGCCGGAGAGACCCAGTACTTC.

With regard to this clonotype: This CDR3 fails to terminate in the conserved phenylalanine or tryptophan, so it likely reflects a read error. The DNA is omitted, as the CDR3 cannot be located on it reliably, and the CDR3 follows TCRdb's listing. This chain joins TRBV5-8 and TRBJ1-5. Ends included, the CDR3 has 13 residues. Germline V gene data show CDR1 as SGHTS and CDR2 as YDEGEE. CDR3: CANSVDRNQPKHC.

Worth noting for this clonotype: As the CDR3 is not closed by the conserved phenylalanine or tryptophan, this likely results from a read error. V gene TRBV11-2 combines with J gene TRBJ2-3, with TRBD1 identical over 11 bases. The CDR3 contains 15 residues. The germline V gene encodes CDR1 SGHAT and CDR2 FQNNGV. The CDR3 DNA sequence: TGTGACAGTAGCCTAGGGACAGGGGGAACGGATACGCAGTATGTT. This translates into CDSSLGTGGTDTQYV.

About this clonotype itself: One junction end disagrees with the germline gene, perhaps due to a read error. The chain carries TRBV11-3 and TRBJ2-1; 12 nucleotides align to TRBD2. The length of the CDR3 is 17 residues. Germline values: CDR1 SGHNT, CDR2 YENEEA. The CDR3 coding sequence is TGTGCCAGTAACTTAGAGTTGACTAGCGGGAGCCACAATGAGCAGCTCTTT. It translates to CASNLELTSGSHNEQLF.

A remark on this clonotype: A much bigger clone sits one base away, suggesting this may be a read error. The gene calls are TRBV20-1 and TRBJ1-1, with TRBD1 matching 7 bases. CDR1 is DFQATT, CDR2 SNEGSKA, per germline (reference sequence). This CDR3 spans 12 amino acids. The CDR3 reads CSSRTGDAEAFF. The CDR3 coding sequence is TGCAGTTCTAGAACAGGGGACGCTGAAGCTTTCTTT.

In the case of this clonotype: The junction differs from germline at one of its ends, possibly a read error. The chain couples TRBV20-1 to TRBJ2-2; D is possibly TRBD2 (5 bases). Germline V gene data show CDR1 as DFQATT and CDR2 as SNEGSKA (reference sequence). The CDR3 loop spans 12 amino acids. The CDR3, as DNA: TGCATTGCTAGCACAGTCATCGGGGAGCTGTTTTTT. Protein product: CIASTVIGELFF.

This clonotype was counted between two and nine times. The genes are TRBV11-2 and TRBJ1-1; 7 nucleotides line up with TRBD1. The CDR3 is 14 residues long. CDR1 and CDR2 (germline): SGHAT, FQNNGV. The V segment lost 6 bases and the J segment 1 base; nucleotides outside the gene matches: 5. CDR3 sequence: CASRPWTGNTEAFF. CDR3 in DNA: TGTGCCAGCAGGCCCTGGACAGGGAACACTGAAGCTTTCTTT. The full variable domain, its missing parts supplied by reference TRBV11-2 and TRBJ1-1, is EAGVAQSPRYKIIEKRQSVAFWCNPISGHATLYWYQQILGQGPKLLIQFQNNGVVDDSQLPKDRFSAERLKGVDSTLKIQPAKLEDSAVYLCASRPWTGNTEAFFGQGTRLTVV.

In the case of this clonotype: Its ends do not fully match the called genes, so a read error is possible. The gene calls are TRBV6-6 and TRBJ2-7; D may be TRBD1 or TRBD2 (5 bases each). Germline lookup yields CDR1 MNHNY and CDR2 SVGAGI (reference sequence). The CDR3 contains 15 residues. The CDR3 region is CATSRQTEGDYEQYF. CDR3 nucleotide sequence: TGTGCCACCAGTCGCCAGACAGAGGGAGACTATGAGCAGTATTTC.

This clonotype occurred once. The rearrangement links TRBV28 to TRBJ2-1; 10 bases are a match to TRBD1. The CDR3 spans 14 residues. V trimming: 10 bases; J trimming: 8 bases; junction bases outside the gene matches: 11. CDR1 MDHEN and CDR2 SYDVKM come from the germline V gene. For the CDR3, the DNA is TGTGCCAACAGCAAGTGGACAGGGGGAGATGAGCAGTTCTTC. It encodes CANSKWTGGDEQFF.

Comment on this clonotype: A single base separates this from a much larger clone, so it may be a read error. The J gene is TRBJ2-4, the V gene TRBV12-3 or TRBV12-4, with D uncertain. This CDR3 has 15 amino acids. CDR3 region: CVSSLGSVAKNIQYF. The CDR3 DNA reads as TGTGTCAGCAGTTTGGGGTCGGTAGCCAAAAACATTCAGTACTTC.

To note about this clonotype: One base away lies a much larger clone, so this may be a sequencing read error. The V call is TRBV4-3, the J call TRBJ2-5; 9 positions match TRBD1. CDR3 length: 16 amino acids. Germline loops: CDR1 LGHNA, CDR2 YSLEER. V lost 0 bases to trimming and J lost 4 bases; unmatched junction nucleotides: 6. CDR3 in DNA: TGCGCCAGCAGCCAAGATGGGACAGGGTGCGCAGAGACCCAGTACTTC. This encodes CASSQDGTGCAETQYF.

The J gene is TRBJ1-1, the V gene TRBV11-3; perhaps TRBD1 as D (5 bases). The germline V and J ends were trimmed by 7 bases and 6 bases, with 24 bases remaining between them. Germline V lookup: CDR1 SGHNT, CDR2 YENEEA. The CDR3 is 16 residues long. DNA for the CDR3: TGTGCCAGCAACCCCAGGGACGGACAATTGAGATCTGAAGCTTTCTTT. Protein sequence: CASNPRDGQLRSEAFF.

CDR3 residues: CSARPADQYEQYF. The DNA for the CDR3 is TGCAGTGCTAGGCCGGCAGACCAATACGAGCAGTACTTC. The chain combines TRBV20-1 with TRBJ2-7; no definite D call. Germline CDR1 and CDR2: DFQATT and SNEGSKA (reference sequence). V lost 3 bases and J 4 bases, leaving 13 bases between the germline ends. The CDR3 contains 13 residues.

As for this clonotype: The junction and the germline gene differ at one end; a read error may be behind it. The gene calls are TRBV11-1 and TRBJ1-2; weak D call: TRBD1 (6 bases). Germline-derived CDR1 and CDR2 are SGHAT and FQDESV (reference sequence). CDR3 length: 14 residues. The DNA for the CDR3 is TGTCTCAGCAGCTCACAGGGCCCGCTCTATGGCTACACTTTC. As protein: CLSSSQGPLYGYTF.

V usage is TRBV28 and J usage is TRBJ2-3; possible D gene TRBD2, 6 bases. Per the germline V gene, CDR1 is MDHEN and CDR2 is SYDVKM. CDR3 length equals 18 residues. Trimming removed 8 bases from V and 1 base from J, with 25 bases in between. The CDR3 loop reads CASHAWSGWTLGTDTQYF. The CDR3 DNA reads TGTGCCAGCCATGCCTGGAGCGGGTGGACCTTGGGCACAGATACGCAGTATTTT. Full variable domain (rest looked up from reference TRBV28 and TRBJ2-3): DVKVTQSSRYLVKRTGEKVFLECVQDMDHENMFWYRQDPGLGLRLIYFSYDVKMKEKGDIPEGYSVSREKKERFSLILESASTNQTSMYLCASHAWSGWTLGTDTQYFGPGTRLTVL.

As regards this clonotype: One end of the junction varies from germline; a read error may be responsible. The CDR3 sequence: CVSSFGTSGYNEQFF. CDR3 DNA sequence: TGTGTCAGCAGTTTCGGGACTAGCGGTTACAATGAGCAGTTCTTC. The rearrangement uses TRBV28 and TRBJ2-1; 11 nucleotides line up with TRBD2. The CDR3 spans 15 residues. Germline V lookup: CDR1 MDHEN, CDR2 SYDVKM. Full variable domain (missing parts from reference TRBV28 and TRBJ2-1): DVKVTQSSRYLVKRTGEKVFLECVQDMDHENMFWYRQDPGLGLRLIYFSYDVKMKEKGDIPEGYSVSREKKERFSLILESASTNQTSMYLCVSSFGTSGYNEQFFGPGTRLTVL.

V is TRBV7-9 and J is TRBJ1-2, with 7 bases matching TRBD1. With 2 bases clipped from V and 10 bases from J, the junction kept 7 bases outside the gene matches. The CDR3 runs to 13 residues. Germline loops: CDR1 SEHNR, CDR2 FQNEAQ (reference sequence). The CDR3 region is CASSLTGDGDYTF. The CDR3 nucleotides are TGTGCCAGCAGCTTAACAGGGGATGGTGACTACACCTTC.

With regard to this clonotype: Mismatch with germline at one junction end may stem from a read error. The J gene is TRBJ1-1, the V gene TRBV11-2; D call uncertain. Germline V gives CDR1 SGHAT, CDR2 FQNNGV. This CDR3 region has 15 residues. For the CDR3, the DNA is TGTGCCAGCAGCTTAGAGCCAGGACCCAACACTGAAACTCTCTTT. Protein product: CASSLEPGPNTETLF.

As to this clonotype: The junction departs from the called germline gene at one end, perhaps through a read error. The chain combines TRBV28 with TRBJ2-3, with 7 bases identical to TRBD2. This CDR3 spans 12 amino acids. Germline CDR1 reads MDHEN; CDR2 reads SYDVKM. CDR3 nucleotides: TGTGCCAGCAGCGACGGGGGGAATACGCAGAATTTT. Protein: CASSDGGNTQNF.